The 12 T cell receptor beta chains below were found in one sample sequenced in a study of PD-1 blockade in classical Hodgkin lymphoma. TCRdb's table, derived via immunoSEQ multiplex PCR, lists solely in-frame clones and lacks some. The data hold tens of thousands of clones, with 75% to 90% observed a single time. Every patient relapsed after autologous stem cell transplantation, and brentuximab vedotin exposure varied. Specimen: peripheral blood mononuclear cells (PBMCs), collected at baseline. The receptors shown here come from a human donor with classical Hodgkin lymphoma.

V gene TRBV19 combines with J gene TRBJ2-5; 8 nucleotides line up with TRBD1. Losses at the gene ends were 0 bases for V and 7 bases for J; bases not matched to a gene: 4. Germline CDR1 reads LNHDA; CDR2 reads SQIVND (reference sequence). There are 14 residues in the CDR3. This CDR3 reads CASSIDAQGGTQYF. The CDR3 DNA follows: TGTGCCAGTAGTATAGATGCACAGGGGGGGACCCAGTACTTC.

The gene calls are TRBV10-3 and TRBJ1-3; TRBD1 is a possible D gene (5 bases). Germline loops: CDR1 ENHRY, CDR2 SYGVKD. This CDR3 has 14 residues. V lost 2 bases, J lost 4 bases, and 9 bases lay in between. The CDR3: CAISEQGSGNTIYF. The CDR3 DNA reads as TGTGCCATCAGTGAGCAGGGATCCGGAAACACCATATATTTT.

V and J are TRBV6-5 and TRBJ2-1; D gene ambiguous. Trimming removed 2 bases from V and 5 bases from J, with 7 bases in between. The CDR3 is 13 amino acids. Germline V lookup: CDR1 MNHEY, CDR2 SVGAGI. The CDR3 reads CASSYDFNNEQFF. CDR3 nucleotides: TGTGCCAGCAGTTACGATTTTAACAATGAGCAGTTCTTC.

This clone was found once. The chain uses TRBV27 and TRBJ1-1; D is unresolved. With 2 bases removed from V and 7 bases from J, the gap between germline ends came to 11 bases. Germline V gene sequence: CDR1 MNHEY, CDR2 SMNVEV (reference sequence). CDR3 length: 13 amino acids. The CDR3 DNA is TGTGCCAGCAGTTTAAGGGCCCACCATGAAGCTTTCTTT. Encoded protein: CASSLRAHHEAFF.

The V and J genes are TRBV27 and TRBJ1-4, with 10 bases matching TRBD1. The CDR3 runs 15 residues. Germline-derived CDR1 and CDR2 are MNHEY and SMNVEV (reference sequence). V lost 5 bases to trimming and J lost 8 bases; unmatched junction nucleotides: 8. The CDR3 region is CASSIRQGAGEKLFF. The CDR3 DNA reads TGTGCCAGCAGTATCCGACAGGGGGCAGGAGAAAAACTGTTTTTT.

The genes are TRBV2 and TRBJ2-7; TRBD2 matches at 11 bases. Germline V gene sequence: CDR1 SNHLY, CDR2 FYNNEI. CDR3 length: 14 residues. V lost 6 bases and J lost 7; bases outside the gene matches: 8. In DNA, the CDR3 is TGTGCCAGCAGAGTAGCGGGAGGGCCCAGAGAGCAGTACTTC. It yields the protein CASRVAGGPREQYF.

The CDR3 DNA reads as TGTGCCAGCACACTAAGGGCTAATGAGCAGTTCTTC. It translates to CASTLRANEQFF. The chain has TRBV6-1 and TRBJ2-1; D remains ambiguous. Per the germline V gene, CDR1 is MNHNS and CDR2 is SASEGT. This CDR3 is 12 amino acids long. The V end lost 7 bases, the J end lost 7 bases, and 11 bases lay between the germline ends.

The chain employs TRBV19 and TRBJ1-2; TRBD1 aligns across 8 bases. The CDR3 extends over 17 amino acids. Germline V gene sequence: CDR1 LNHDA, CDR2 SQIVND (reference sequence). Trimming removed 2 bases from V and 0 bases from J; junction bases left unmatched: 8. The CDR3 bases are TGTGCCAGTAGTATACTCCTCCGGACAGGGACTAACTATGGCTACACCTTC. Translation: CASSILLRTGTNYGYTF.

The chain joins TRBV7-2 to TRBJ1-1; 7 bases are shared with TRBD1. The CDR3 is 15 residues long. The V gene end was trimmed by 0 bases and the J gene end by 6 bases; junction bases not matched to a gene: 7. Germline CDR1 and CDR2: SGHTA and FQGNSA. The CDR3 coding sequence is TGTGCCAGCAGCTTAGCCGGCGGCAGGGGGGCTGAAGCTTTCTTT. Its protein product is CASSLAGGRGAEAFF.

The CDR3 loop reads CAWSVLRGGNEKLFF. The CDR3 region has the DNA TGTGCCTGGAGTGTACTGAGGGGGGGTAATGAAAAACTGTTTTTT. The chain is built from TRBV30 and TRBJ1-4; the D gene is possibly TRBD1 (6 bases). Trimming cost V 0 bases and J 4 bases, with 12 bases left between them. This CDR3 contains 15 residues. Germline lookup yields CDR1 GTSNPN and CDR2 SVGIG (reference sequence). Using reference TRBV30 and TRBJ1-4 for the parts outside the CDR3, the full variable domain is SQTIHQWPATLVQPVGSPLSLECTVEGTSNPNLYWYRQAAGRGLQLLFYSVGIGQISSEVPQNLSASRPQDRQFILSSKKLLLSDSGFYLCAWSVLRGGNEKLFFGSGTQLSVL.

This chain uses TRBV2 with TRBJ1-3, with unresolved D. The CDR3 has 14 residues. Trimming cost V 4 bases and J 4 bases, with 11 bases left between them. Germline-derived CDR1 and CDR2 are SNHLY and FYNNEI. CDR3 loop: CASSVSPNGNTIYF. The DNA of the CDR3 is TGTGCCAGCAGTGTATCCCCTAACGGAAACACCATATATTTT. Together with reference TRBV2 and TRBJ1-3, the CDR3 gives the full variable domain: EPEVTQTPSHQVTQMGQEVILRCVPISNHLYFYWYRQILGQKVEFLVSFYNNEISEKSEIFDDQFSVERPDGSNFTLKIRSTKLEDSAMYFCASSVSPNGNTIYFGEGSWLTVV.

A single count supports this clone. The rearrangement uses TRBV6-6 and TRBJ1-1, with D unclear. The CDR3 loop spans 14 amino acids. V dropped 0 bases and J dropped 1 base, with 6 bases sitting between them. CDR1 is MNHNY, CDR2 SVGAGI, per germline (reference sequence). CDR3 region: CASSYSFGNTEAFF. The CDR3 nucleotides are TGTGCCAGCAGTTACTCGTTTGGGAACACTGAAGCTTTCTTT.